A selection of T cell receptor beta chains follows, all from one sample in a study of T cell repertoires in aging, cancer and after chemotherapy. TCRdb processed the multiplex PCR reads anew with MiXCR; each CDR3 protein has one entry. This table holds around 12,000 distinct CDR3 sequences, 25% to 35% found once. Source material: blood. Every receptor here comes from a human donor with a blood cancer. The CDR3 runs from the conserved cysteine through the conserved F or W. The D gene is left open where the match is weak. Size is stated for part of the rows, as once, few or many counts, or as a class when the clone is expanded.

J: TRBJ1-1; V: TRBV18; size: few; D: TRBD1; DNA: TGTGCCAGCTCACCGGGACAGGGGTCGGACACTGAAGCTTTCTTT; CDR3: CASSPGQGSDTEAFF
J: TRBJ1-2; V: TRBV30; size: many; D: NA; DNA: TGTGCCTGGCAAAACTATGGCTACACCTTC; CDR3: CAWQNYGYTF
J: TRBJ2-5; V: TRBV30; size: many; D: NA; DNA: TGTGCCTGGGCGGGACTCCAAGAGACCCAGTACTTC; CDR3: CAWAGLQETQYF
J: TRBJ1-5; V: TRBV6-5; size: NA; D: NA; DNA: TGTGCCAGCAGCCCCCAAGGGTCGGGTCAGCCCCAGCATTTT; CDR3: CASSPQGSGQPQHF
J: TRBJ2-1; V: TRBV19; size: medium-sized; D: NA; DNA: TGTGCCAGTAGTATGAGAGGGGAGCAGTTCTTC; CDR3: CASSMRGEQFF
J: TRBJ2-3; V: TRBV12-3/TRBV12-4; size: NA; D: NA; DNA: TGTGCCAGCTGTGGTTACACAGATACGCAGTATTTT; CDR3: CASCGYTDTQYF
J: TRBJ1-2; V: TRBV7-6; size: NA; D: NA; DNA: TGTGCCAGCAGCCGTGACAGTAACTATGGCTACACCTTC; CDR3: CASSRDSNYGYTF
J: TRBJ2-1; V: TRBV5-3; size: NA; D: NA; DNA: TGCGCCAGCAGCTGGGGAACTACTTATGAGCAGTTCTTC; CDR3: CASSWGTTYEQFF
J: TRBJ2-7; V: TRBV6-5; size: few; D: NA; DNA: TGTGCCAGCAGAGGAGGCTACGAGCAGTACTTC; CDR3: CASRGGYEQYF
J: TRBJ2-3; V: TRBV7-9; size: few; D: TRBD2; DNA: TGTGCCAGCAGCTTAGTTCCTAGCGGGGACACAGATACGCAGTATTTT; CDR3: CASSLVPSGDTDTQYF
J: TRBJ1-4; V: TRBV21-1; size: few; D: NA; DNA: TGTGCCAGCAGCGGGGGGACAGTGCCCCCCACAACTAATGAAAAACTGTTTTTT; CDR3: CASSGGTVPPTTNEKLFF